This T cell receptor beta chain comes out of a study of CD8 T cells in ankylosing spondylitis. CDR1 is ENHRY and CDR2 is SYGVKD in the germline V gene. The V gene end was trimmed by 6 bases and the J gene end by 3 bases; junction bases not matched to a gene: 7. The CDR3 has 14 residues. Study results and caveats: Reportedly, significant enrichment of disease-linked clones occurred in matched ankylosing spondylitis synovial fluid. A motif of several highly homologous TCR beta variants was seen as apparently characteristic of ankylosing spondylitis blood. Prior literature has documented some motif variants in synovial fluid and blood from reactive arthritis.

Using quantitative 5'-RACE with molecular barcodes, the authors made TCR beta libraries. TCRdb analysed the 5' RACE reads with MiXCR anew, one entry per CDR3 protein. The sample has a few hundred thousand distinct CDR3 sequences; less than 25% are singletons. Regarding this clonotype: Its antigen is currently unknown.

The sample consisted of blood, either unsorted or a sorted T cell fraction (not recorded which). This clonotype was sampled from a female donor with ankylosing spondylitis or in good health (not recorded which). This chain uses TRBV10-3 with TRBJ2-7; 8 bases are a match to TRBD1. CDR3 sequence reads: CAIRTGTGIYEQYF. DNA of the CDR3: TGTGCCATCAGGACCGGGACAGGCATCTACGAGCAGTACTTC.